The 13 T cell receptor beta chains below were found in one sample sequenced in a study of cytomegalovirus exposure and HLA in healthy donors. Use of 60 Vbeta and 13 Jbeta primers characterized the PCR. Assay: immunoSEQ multiplex PCR; the TCRdb copy retains only in-frame clones and omits some. This sample has over 150,000 clones; 79% occur once, and the top ten carry 2.1%. The sequenced sample was PBMCs. These receptors all come from a man aged 35 to 55 in good health and CMV-seronegative.

This sequence joins TRBV27 and TRBJ1-2, with 9 bases identical to TRBD1. The CDR3 consists of 13 residues. J was trimmed by 8 bases and V by 3 bases; bases with no gene match: 4. CDR1 is MNHEY, CDR2 SMNVEV, per germline (reference sequence). The CDR3 DNA reads as TGTGCCAGCAGTTTGGGGACAGGGTGGGGCTACACCTTC. It encodes CASSLGTGWGYTF.

This clone was seen more than once but under ten times. Compared with germline, one end of the junction differs, possibly owing to a read error. The V and J genes are TRBV13 and TRBJ1-2, with a tentative D call TRBD1 (5 bases). CDR3 size: 11 residues. Germline V CDR1 and CDR2: PRHDT, FYEKMQ (reference sequence). The CDR3 DNA reads TGTGCCAGCAGCTTGGGAGGAGGGGTGAGCTTC. Its protein product is CASSLGGGVSF.

The chain carries TRBV2 and TRBJ1-1; D is ambiguous. This CDR3 comprises 11 residues. Germline loops: CDR1 SNHLY, CDR2 FYNNEI. With 8 bases removed from V and 3 bases from J, the gap between germline ends came to 7 bases. CDR3 sequence (DNA): TGTGCCAGCTCGGGGTACACTGAAGCTTTCTTT. It encodes CASSGYTEAFF.

V gene TRBV7-2 combines with J gene TRBJ2-1; 7 nucleotides line up with TRBD2. Germline CDR1 reads SGHTA; CDR2 reads FQGNSA. The length of the CDR3 is 16 residues. V lost 6 bases to trimming and J lost 2 bases; unmatched junction nucleotides: 10. For the CDR3, the DNA is TGTGCCAGCAGTTCGCAACGGGGAGGGACCTACAATGAGCAGTTCTTC. Translated: CASSSQRGGTYNEQFF.

The table lists this clone with a count of one. V and J are TRBV5-6 and TRBJ2-1, with D tentatively TRBD2 (5 bases). The germline V and J ends were trimmed by 7 bases and 8 bases, with 10 bases remaining between them. Germline V gene data show CDR1 as SGHDT and CDR2 as YYEEEE. The CDR3 contains 11 residues. This CDR3 reads CASQWGDEQFF. As DNA, the CDR3 is TGTGCCAGCCAATGGGGAGATGAGCAGTTCTTC. Full variable domain (outside the CDR3, taken from reference TRBV5-6 and TRBJ2-1): DAGVTQSPTHLIKTRGQQVTLRCSPKSGHDTVSWYQQALGQGPQFIFQYYEEEERQRGNFPDRFSGHQFPNYSSELNVNALLLGDSALYLCASQWGDEQFFGPGTRLTVL.

The chain carries TRBV7-2 and TRBJ2-3, with 9 positions matching TRBD2. With V trimmed by 5 bases and J by 1 base, 4 bases remained unmatched. The CDR3 loop spans 15 amino acids. CDR1 and CDR2 (germline): SGHTA, FQGNSA. CDR3 loop: CASSGRLAGTDTQYF. CDR3 nucleotide sequence: TGTGCCAGCAGCGGCCGACTAGCGGGCACAGATACGCAGTATTTT.

The V and J genes are TRBV5-1 and TRBJ2-2, with 7 bases aligning to TRBD2. This CDR3 is 16 amino acids long. Germline CDR1 is SGHRS and CDR2 is YFSETQ. V shed 4 bases, J shed 0 bases, and the junction held 6 bases outside the gene matches. This CDR3 reads CASSISGLANTGELFF. The DNA for the CDR3 is TGCGCCAGCAGCATTAGCGGGTTGGCGAACACCGGGGAGCTGTTTTTT.

The V call is TRBV6-4, the J call TRBJ2-1; D ambiguous. CDR3 size: 15 residues. V shed 6 bases and J shed 2 bases, with 14 bases lying between them. Germline loops: CDR1 MRHNA, CDR2 SNTAGT. DNA for the CDR3: TGTGCCAGCAGCTCCGTCGGTGCGGCCTACAATGAGCAGTTCTTC. Translation: CASSSVGAAYNEQFF.

About this clone: The junction departs from the called germline gene at one end, perhaps through a read error. The chain couples TRBV2 to TRBJ2-7, with 8 bases aligning to TRBD2. CDR1 and CDR2 (germline): SNHLY, FYNNEI. CDR3 length: 16 amino acids. CDR3 in amino acids: CAGSLLWTSLSYEQYF. CDR3 in DNA: TGTGCCGGCAGTCTTCTCTGGACTAGCCTTTCCTACGAGCAGTACTTC. Supplemented by reference TRBV2 and TRBJ2-7, the full variable domain reads EPEVTQTPSHQVTQMGQEVILRCVPISNHLYFYWYRQILGQKVEFLVSFYNNEISEKSEIFDDQFSVERPDGSNFTLKIRSTKLEDSAMYFCAGSLLWTSLSYEQYFGPGTRLTVT.

This sequence joins TRBV12-2 and TRBJ2-3; the table's D call, TRBD2, has no DNA check behind it. TRBV12-2 is a listed pseudogene. This CDR3 has 16 residues. As DNA, the CDR3 is TGTGCAAGTCGCCCAATAAGGACTTGCATCACAGATACGCAGTATTTT. Translation gives CASRPIRTCITDTQYF.

This clone turned up a few times. The chain joins TRBV18 to TRBJ2-7, with D possibly TRBD1 on 5 matching bases. With 2 bases removed from V and 6 bases from J, the gap between germline ends came to 5 bases. Germline values: CDR1 KGHSH, CDR2 LQKENI. The CDR3 consists of 11 residues. The CDR3, as DNA: TGTGCCAGCTCACCAGGGGCCGAGCAGTACTTC. Protein product: CASSPGAEQYF.

DNA for the CDR3: TGTGCCAGCAGCCGGAGCTCTGGAAACACCATATATTTT. As protein: CASSRSSGNTIYF. The genes are TRBV7-2 and TRBJ1-3; D gene unclear. The CDR3 is 13 amino acids. Germline lookup yields CDR1 SGHTA and CDR2 FQGNSA. V was clipped by 5 bases and J by 0 bases, with 5 bases between them.

A remark on this clone: One junction end does not reproduce the germline sequence, and a read error may be involved. The gene calls are TRBV19 and TRBJ2-4, with TRBD2 as a possible D gene (6 bases). The CDR3 is 15 amino acids. In germline, CDR1 is LNHDA, CDR2 SQIVND (reference sequence). The CDR3 nucleotides read TGTGCCAGCCATCCCCGGGAGTCAGCCAAAAACAGTCAGTACTTC. Its translation is CASHPRESAKNSQYF.